This TCR beta chain is from a study of CD8+CD57+ T cells in acquired aplastic anemia. Genomic DNA templated the TCR beta VDJ and CDR3 profiling. TCRdb ran MiXCR on the reads and lists one entry per CDR3 protein. The sample holds some 180,000 distinct CDR3 sequences, just over 45% seen once. This clonotype was detected many times. Sequenced input: sorted CD4+, CD8+, or CD8+CD57+ T cells (not recorded which) from PBMCs. This TCR derives from a human donor in good health.

CDR3 amino acids: CSADKGTGGYYGYTF. CDR3 DNA sequence: TGCAGTGCTGATAAGGGGACAGGGGGCTACTATGGCTACACCTTC. The chain couples TRBV20-1 to TRBJ1-2; 12 nucleotides line up with TRBD1. Germline V gene data show CDR1 as DFQATT and CDR2 as SNEGSKA (reference sequence). The ends lost 5 bases at V and 3 bases at J; junction bases unmatched: 7. CDR3 length equals 15 residues.